Below are 4 T cell receptor beta chains sequenced from a single sample in a study of T cell repertoires in cytomegalovirus infection. One entry per CDR3 protein, called by TCRdb with MiXCR from the reads. The sample records about 890,000 distinct CDR3 sequences, about a third being singletons. The antigens for these receptors are not known. The sample consisted of cultured CD8+ T cells from PBMCs, taken from culture after CMV antigen stimulation. These receptors all stem from a human donor in good health (CMV status not recorded). Some clones in this sample may be carry-over from other donors' samples.

The table lists this clonotype with a few counts. This chain joins TRBV6-2 or TRBV6-3 and TRBJ1-3; D is unresolved. Looked up from germline, CDR1 is MNHEY and CDR2 is SVGEGT. The CDR3 totals 17 residues. V was cut by 3 bases and J by 4 bases, with 19 bases left in between. The DNA for the CDR3 is TGTGCCAGCAGTTATTCGAATGGACCGCCCGCCGGAAACACCATATATTTT. It yields the protein CASSYSNGPPAGNTIYF.

This clonotype was counted only a few times. The rearrangement joins TRBV7-6 to TRBJ2-7, with TRBD2 identical over 11 bases. CDR3 size: 16 residues. CDR1 is SGHVS and CDR2 is FNYEAQ in the germline V gene. V dropped 4 bases and J dropped 2; count of bases not matched to a gene: 7. The CDR3 DNA follows: TGTGCCAGCAGCTCGCGACTAGCGGGGAACCCCTACGAGCAGTACTTC. This sequence encodes CASSSRLAGNPYEQYF.

This clonotype appeared a few times. This chain's CDR3 is CASSDRSSYNEQFF. CDR3 in DNA: TGTGCCAGCAGTGACAGGAGCTCCTACAATGAGCAGTTCTTC. V and J are TRBV6-1 and TRBJ2-1; D not resolved. Germline V gene lookup returns CDR1 MNHNS and CDR2 SASEGT. The CDR3 is made up of 14 amino acids. V dropped 3 bases and J dropped 0 bases, with 6 bases sitting between them.

The chain employs TRBV19 and TRBJ1-2, with 9 bases identical to TRBD1. The trim removed 8 bases at V and 5 bases at J, leaving 6 bases unmatched. Per the germline V gene, CDR1 is LNHDA and CDR2 is SQIVND (reference sequence). The CDR3 covers 13 residues. Here the CDR3 DNA reads TGTGCCAGTTGGGGACAGGGACGATATGGCTACACCTTC. It specifies CASWGQGRYGYTF. The whole variable domain, filled in from reference TRBV19 and TRBJ1-2, reads DGGITQSPKYLFRKEGQNVTLSCEQNLNHDAMYWYRQDPGQGLRLIYYSQIVNDFQKGDIAEGYSVSREKKESFPLTVTSAQKNPTAFYLCASWGQGRYGYTFGSGTRLTVV.